This TCR beta chain was profiled in a study of blood T cell repertoires in COVID-19. Study as a whole: PBMCs, B-cell-depleted T cells, or T cells provided the cDNA or gDNA that made up the material.

The CDR3 loop spans 15 amino acids. Germline V gene sequence: CDR1 SGHRS, CDR2 YFSETQ. The trim removed 4 bases at V and 5 bases at J, leaving 10 bases unmatched. Original data processing: Researchers report that nucleated cell counts were estimated from reference gene primer amplification. Libraries were prepared by immunoSEQ multiplex PCR; TCRdb keeps only in-frame clonotypes and omits some of them. V, J and clone size were drawn from that table, and D and trimming were deduced from the DNA. The sample includes approximately 170,000 clones, more than 75% of them seen just once. This rearrangement joins TRBV5-1 to TRBJ2-7, with 9 bases that match TRBD1. This TCR derives from a man aged 18-30 years with COVID-19, enrolled during active disease. Sequenced: peripheral blood. CDR3 sequence (DNA): TGCGCCAGCAGCACATCCGGGACAGGGTACCACGAGCAGTACTTC. This encodes CASSTSGTGYHEQYF.